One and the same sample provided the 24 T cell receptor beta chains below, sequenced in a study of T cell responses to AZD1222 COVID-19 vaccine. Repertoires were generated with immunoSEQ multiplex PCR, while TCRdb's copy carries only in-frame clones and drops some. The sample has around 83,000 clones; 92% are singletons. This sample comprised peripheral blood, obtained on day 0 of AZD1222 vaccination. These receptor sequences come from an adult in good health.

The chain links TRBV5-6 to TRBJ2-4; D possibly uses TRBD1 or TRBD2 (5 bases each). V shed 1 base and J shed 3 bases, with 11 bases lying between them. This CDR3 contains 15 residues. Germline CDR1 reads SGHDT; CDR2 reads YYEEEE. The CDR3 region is CASSLWGKVKNIQYF. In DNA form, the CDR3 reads TGTGCCAGCAGCTTGTGGGGGAAAGTCAAAAACATTCAGTACTTC.

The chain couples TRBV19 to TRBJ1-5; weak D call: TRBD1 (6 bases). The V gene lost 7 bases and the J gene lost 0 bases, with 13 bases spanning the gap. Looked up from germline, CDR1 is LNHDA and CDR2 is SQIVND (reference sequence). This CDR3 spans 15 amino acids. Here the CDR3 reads CASTPGQNSNQPQHF. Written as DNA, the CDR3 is TGTGCCAGTACCCCGGGACAAAATAGCAATCAGCCCCAGCATTTT.

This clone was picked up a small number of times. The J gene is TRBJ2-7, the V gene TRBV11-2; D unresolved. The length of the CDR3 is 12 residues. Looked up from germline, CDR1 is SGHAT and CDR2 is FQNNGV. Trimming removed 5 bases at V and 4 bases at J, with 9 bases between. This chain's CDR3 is CASSDNGYEQYF. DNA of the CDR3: TGTGCCAGCAGCGATAACGGTTACGAGCAGTACTTC.

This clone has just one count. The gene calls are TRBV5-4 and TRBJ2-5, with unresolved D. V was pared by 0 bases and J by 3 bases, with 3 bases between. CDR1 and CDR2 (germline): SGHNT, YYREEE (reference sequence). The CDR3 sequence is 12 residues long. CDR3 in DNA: TGTGCCAGCAGCTTGGTGGAAGAGACCCAGTACTTC. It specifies CASSLVEETQYF. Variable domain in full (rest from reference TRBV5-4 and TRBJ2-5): ETGVTQSPTHLIKTRGQQVTLRCSSQSGHNTVSWYQQALGQGPQFIFQYYREEENGRGNFPPRFSGLQFPNYSSELNVNALELDDSALYLCASSLVEETQYFGPGTRLLVL.

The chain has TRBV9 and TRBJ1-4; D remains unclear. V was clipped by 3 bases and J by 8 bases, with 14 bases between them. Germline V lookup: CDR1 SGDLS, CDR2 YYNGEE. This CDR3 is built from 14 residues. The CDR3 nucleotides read TGTGCCAGCAGCGCCCCGCAGACCCAGGAAAAACTGTTTTTT. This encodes CASSAPQTQEKLFF.

The CDR3 region is CASSYSHSGSALEQYF. Here the CDR3 DNA reads TGTGCCAGCAGTTACTCGCATAGCGGGAGTGCTCTCGAGCAGTACTTC. The V call is TRBV6-6, the J call TRBJ2-7; 9 nucleotides agree with TRBD2. The CDR3 is made up of 16 amino acids. With V trimmed by 0 bases and J by 6 bases, 9 bases remained unmatched. Germline-derived CDR1 and CDR2 are MNHNY and SVGAGI (reference sequence).

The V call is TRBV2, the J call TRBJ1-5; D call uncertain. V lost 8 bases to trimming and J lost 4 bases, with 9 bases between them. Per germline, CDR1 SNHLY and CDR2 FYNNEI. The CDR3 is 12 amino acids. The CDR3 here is CASADSNQPQHF. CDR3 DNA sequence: TGTGCCAGCGCGGATTCTAATCAGCCCCAGCATTTT. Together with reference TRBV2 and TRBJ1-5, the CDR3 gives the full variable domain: EPEVTQTPSHQVTQMGQEVILRCVPISNHLYFYWYRQILGQKVEFLVSFYNNEISEKSEIFDDQFSVERPDGSNFTLKIRSTKLEDSAMYFCASADSNQPQHFGDGTRLSIL.

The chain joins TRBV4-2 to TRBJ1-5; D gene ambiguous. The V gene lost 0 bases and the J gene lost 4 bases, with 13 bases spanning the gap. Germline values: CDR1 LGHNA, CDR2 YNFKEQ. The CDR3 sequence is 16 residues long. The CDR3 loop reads CASSQEFGQSNQPQHF. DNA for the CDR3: TGTGCCAGCAGCCAAGAATTCGGGCAGAGTAATCAGCCCCAGCATTTT.

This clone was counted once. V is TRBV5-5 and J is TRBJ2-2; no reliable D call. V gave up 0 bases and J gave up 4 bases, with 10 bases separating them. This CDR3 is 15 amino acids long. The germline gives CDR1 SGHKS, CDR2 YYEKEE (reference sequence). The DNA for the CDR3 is TGTGCCAGCAGCTTGGTGCTAGTTCCCACCGGGGAGCTGTTTTTT. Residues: CASSLVLVPTGELFF.

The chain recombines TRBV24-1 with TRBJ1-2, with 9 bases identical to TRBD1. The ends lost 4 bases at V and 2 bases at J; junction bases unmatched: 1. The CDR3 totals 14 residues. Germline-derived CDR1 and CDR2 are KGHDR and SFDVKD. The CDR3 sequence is CATSEDRGNYGYTF. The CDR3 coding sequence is TGTGCCACCAGTGAAGACAGGGGGAACTATGGCTACACCTTC.

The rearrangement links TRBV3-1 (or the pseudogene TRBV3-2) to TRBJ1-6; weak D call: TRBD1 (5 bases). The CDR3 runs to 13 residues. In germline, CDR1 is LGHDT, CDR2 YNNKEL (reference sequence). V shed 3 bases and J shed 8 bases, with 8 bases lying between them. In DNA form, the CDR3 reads TGTGCCAGCAGCCAGGGGGGAGATTCACCCCTCCACTTT. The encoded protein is CASSQGGDSPLHF.

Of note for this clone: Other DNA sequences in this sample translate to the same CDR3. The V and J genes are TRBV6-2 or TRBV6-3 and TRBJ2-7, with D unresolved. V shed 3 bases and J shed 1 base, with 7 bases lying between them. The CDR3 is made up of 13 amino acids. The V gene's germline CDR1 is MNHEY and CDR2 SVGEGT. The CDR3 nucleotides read TGTGCCAGCAGTTATTCGCCTTCCTACGAGCAGTACTTC. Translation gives CASSYSPSYEQYF.

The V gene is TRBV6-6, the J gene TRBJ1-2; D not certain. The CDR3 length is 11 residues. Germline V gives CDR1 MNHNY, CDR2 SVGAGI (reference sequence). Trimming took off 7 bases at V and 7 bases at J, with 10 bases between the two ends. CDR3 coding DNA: TGTGCCAGCAAGAGGAGTTTTGGCTACACCTTC. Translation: CASKRSFGYTF.

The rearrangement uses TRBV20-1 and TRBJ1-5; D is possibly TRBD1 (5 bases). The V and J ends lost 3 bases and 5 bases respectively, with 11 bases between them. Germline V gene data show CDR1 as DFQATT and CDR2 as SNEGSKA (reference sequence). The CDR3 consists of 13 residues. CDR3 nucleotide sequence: TGCAGTGCTAGTCTCAGGGTCGATCAGCCCCAGCATTTT. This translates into CSASLRVDQPQHF.

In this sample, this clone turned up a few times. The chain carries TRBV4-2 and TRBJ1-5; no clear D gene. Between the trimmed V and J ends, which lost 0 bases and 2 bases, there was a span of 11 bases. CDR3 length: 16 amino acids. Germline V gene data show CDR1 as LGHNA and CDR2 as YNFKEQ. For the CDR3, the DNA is TGTGCCAGCAGCCAAGACCCGGGCGTGGGCAATCAGCCCCAGCATTTT. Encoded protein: CASSQDPGVGNQPQHF.

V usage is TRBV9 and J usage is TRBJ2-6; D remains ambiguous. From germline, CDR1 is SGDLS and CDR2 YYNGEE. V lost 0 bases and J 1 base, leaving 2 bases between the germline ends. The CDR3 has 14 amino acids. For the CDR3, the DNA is TGTGCCAGCAGCGTAGAGTCTGGGGCCAACGTCCTGACTTTC. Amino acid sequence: CASSVESGANVLTF. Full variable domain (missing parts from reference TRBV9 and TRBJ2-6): DSGVTQTPKHLITATGQRVTLRCSPRSGDLSVYWYQQSLDQGLQFLIQYYNGEERAKGNILERFSAQQFPDLHSELNLSSLELGDSALYFCASSVESGANVLTFGAGSRLTVL.

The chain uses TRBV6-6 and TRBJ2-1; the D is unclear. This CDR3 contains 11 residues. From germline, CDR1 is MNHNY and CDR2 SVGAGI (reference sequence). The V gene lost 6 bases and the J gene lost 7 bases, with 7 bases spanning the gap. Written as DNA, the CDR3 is TGTGCCAGCAGCCAAATTAATGAGCAGTTCTTC. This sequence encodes CASSQINEQFF.

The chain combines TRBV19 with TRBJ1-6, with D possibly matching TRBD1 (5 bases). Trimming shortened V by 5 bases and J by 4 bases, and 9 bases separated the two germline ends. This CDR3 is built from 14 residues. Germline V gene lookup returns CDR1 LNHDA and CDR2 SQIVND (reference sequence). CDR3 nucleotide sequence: TGTGCCAGTAGTGTCGGGACGTATAATTCACCCCTCCACTTT. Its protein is CASSVGTYNSPLHF.

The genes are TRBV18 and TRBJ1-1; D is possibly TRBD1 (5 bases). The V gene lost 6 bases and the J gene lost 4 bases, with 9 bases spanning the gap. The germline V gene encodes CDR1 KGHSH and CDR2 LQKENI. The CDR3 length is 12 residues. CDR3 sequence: CASSTRGTEAFF. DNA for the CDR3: TGTGCCAGCTCGACTAGGGGCACTGAAGCTTTCTTT.

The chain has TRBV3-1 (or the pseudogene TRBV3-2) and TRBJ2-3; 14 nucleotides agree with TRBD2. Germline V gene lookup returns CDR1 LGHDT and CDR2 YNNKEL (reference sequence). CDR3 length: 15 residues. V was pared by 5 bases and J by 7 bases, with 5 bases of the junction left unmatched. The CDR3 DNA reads TGTGCCAGCAGCTTGGGACTAGCGGGAGCCTATACGCAGTATTTT. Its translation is CASSLGLAGAYTQYF.

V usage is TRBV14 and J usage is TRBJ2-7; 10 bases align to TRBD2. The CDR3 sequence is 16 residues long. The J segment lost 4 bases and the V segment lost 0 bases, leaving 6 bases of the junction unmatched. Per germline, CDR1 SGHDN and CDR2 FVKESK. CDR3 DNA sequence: TGTGCCAGCAGCCAAGAACTGGGACTAGCGAGGTACGAGCAGTACTTC. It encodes CASSQELGLARYEQYF.

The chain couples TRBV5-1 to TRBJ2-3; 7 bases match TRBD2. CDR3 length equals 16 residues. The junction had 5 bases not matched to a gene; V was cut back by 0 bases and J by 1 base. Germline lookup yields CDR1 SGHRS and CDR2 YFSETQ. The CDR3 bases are TGCGCCAGCAGCTTGGGGGCTGGGAGGGGCACAGATACGCAGTATTTT. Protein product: CASSLGAGRGTDTQYF.

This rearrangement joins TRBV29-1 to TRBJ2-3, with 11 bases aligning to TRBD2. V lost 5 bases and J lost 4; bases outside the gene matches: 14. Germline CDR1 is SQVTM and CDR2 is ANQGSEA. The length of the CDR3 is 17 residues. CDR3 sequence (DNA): TGCAGCGTTCGACTTCCCTTCCTAGCGGGAGGCTCAGATACGCAGTATTTT. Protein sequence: CSVRLPFLAGGSDTQYF.

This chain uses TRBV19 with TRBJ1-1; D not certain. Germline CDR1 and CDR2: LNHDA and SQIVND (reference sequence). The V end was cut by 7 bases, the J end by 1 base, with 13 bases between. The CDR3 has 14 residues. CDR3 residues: CASNLGPQNTEAFF. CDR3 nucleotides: TGTGCCAGTAATCTCGGGCCGCAGAACACTGAAGCTTTCTTT.